These 20 T cell receptor beta chains originate from one sample sequenced in a study of T cell repertoires in cytomegalovirus infection. Each CDR3 protein is one row after TCRdb ran MiXCR on the reads. The repertoire holds almost 300,000 distinct CDR3 sequences, roughly a tenth seen once, with less than 3% in the top ten. Sequencing was performed on PBMCs. These TCRs come from a human donor in good health (CMV status not recorded). Some clones in this sample may be carry-over from other donors' samples.

In regard to this clonotype: It is likely a read error, because the conserved phenylalanine at the end of the CDR3 is missing. The J gene is TRBJ2-1, the V gene TRBV7-9, with D possibly being TRBD1 (5 bases). Germline CDR1 SEHNR, CDR2 FQNEAQ (reference sequence). This CDR3 contains 15 residues. The V and J ends lost 8 bases and 0 bases respectively, with 14 bases between them. In nucleotides, the CDR3 is TGTGCCAGCGGTTCGACAGCCCCCTCCTACAATGAGCAGTTCCTC. Its translation: CASGSTAPSYNEQFL.

This clonotype was picked up many times. The junction departs from the called germline gene at one end, perhaps through a read error. This sequence joins TRBV7-2 and TRBJ2-3; 8 bases align to TRBD2. CDR1 is SGHTA and CDR2 is FQGNSA in the germline V gene. The CDR3 length is 15 residues. The CDR3 nucleotides are TGTGCCAGCATCTTACGGGGGGGGGGTCGGGATACGCAGTATTTT. It encodes CASILRGGGRDTQYF.

The chain employs TRBV20-1 and TRBJ2-5; 8 bases are a match to TRBD1. This CDR3 is built from 15 residues. Trimming took 5 bases from V and 5 from J; bases not matched to a gene: 13. The V gene's germline CDR1 is DFQATT and CDR2 SNEGSKA (reference sequence). The CDR3 protein is CSAATDRVGRETQYF. The CDR3 nucleotides are TGCAGTGCTGCCACGGACAGGGTAGGGCGTGAGACCCAGTACTTC.

This clonotype was detected many times. The chain combines TRBV7-9 with TRBJ2-7; D gene uncertain. The length of the CDR3 is 13 residues. The V and J ends lost 5 bases and 3 bases respectively, with 11 bases between them. Germline V gives CDR1 SEHNR, CDR2 FQNEAQ (reference sequence). The CDR3 region has the DNA TGTGCCAGCAGCCTCGGGCGGAACTACGAGCAGTACGTC. As protein: CASSLGRNYEQYV.

This clonotype occurred many times. The chain is built from TRBV7-2 and TRBJ2-5; TRBD1 matches 7 bases. Germline assignment: CDR1 SGHTA and CDR2 FQGNSA. The CDR3 spans 14 residues. J gave up 3 bases and V 5 bases, and 6 bases lay outside the gene matches. The CDR3 is CASSPDRAEETQYF. The CDR3 coding sequence is TGTGCCAGCAGCCCCGACAGGGCTGAAGAGACCCAGTACTTC.

This clonotype came up many times. The J gene is TRBJ1-1, the V gene TRBV6-6, with D possibly TRBD1 on 5 matching bases. V was pared by 2 bases and J by 3 bases, with 7 bases between. The CDR3 sequence is 13 residues long. Germline CDR1 reads MNHNY; CDR2 reads SVGAGI (reference sequence). The CDR3 here is CASSYPTDTEAFF. The CDR3 nucleotides are TGTGCCAGCAGTTACCCGACAGACACTGAAGCTTTCTTT.

This clonotype was picked up many times. This rearrangement joins TRBV5-5 to TRBJ2-3; no reliable D call. V lost 0 bases to trimming and J lost 5 bases, with 4 bases between them. The CDR3 covers 12 residues. Germline loops: CDR1 SGHKS, CDR2 YYEKEE (reference sequence). The CDR3 region is CASSLVVDTQYF. The CDR3 nucleotides are TGTGCCAGCAGCTTGGTGGTAGATACGCAGTATTTT.

At least ten counts were recorded for this clonotype. This chain links TRBV25-1 with TRBJ2-6; 7 bases fit TRBD1. The CDR3 covers 15 residues. V lost 3 bases and J lost 1; bases outside the gene matches: 0. Germline CDR1 and CDR2: MGHDK and SYGVNS. The DNA of the CDR3 is TGTGCCAGCAGTGAGACAGGGTCTGGGGCCAACGTCCTGACTTTC. Protein product: CASSETGSGANVLTF.

This clonotype was recorded at least ten times. The chain employs TRBV5-6 and TRBJ2-2; D remains ambiguous. Trimming shortened V by 7 bases and J by 4 bases, and 11 bases separated the two germline ends. The CDR3 consists of 13 residues. CDR1 and CDR2 (germline): SGHDT, YYEEEE. CDR3 sequence reads: CASGFGFTGELFF. CDR3 nucleotides: TGTGCCAGCGGATTCGGTTTCACCGGGGAGCTGTTTTTT.

The V gene is TRBV18, the J gene TRBJ1-5, with D possibly matching TRBD1 (6 bases). Trimming took 4 bases from V and 4 from J, leaving 17 bases between them. This CDR3 is built from 16 residues. CDR1 is KGHSH and CDR2 is LQKENI in the germline V gene. The CDR3 DNA reads TGTGCCAGCTCACAAACGAACGACAGGCCGAATCAGCCCCAGCATTTT. Amino acids: CASSQTNDRPNQPQHF.

The CDR3: CASDPWRGRLYEQYV. CDR3 sequence (DNA): TGCGCCAGCGACCCGTGGAGGGGGCGACTTTACGAGCAGTACGTC. The gene calls are TRBV23-1 and TRBJ2-7; possible D gene TRBD1, 7 bases. TRBV23-1 is labeled an ORF, and its function is uncertain. This CDR3 is 15 amino acids long. V was cut by 8 bases and J by 4 bases, with 21 bases left in between.

This clonotype appeared many times. This sequence joins TRBV19 and TRBJ2-1; D might be TRBD1 or TRBD2, each matching 6 bases. Germline V lookup: CDR1 LNHDA, CDR2 SQIVND (reference sequence). This CDR3 is 13 amino acids long. Trimming removed 7 bases from V and 12 bases from J, with 19 bases in between. Here the CDR3 reads CASTPDRLGGQFF. Here the CDR3 DNA reads TGTGCCAGTACCCCAGACAGGCTGGGAGGGCAGTTCTTC.

This clonotype appeared many times. V is TRBV12-3 or TRBV12-4 and J is TRBJ2-1, with D possibly matching TRBD2 (6 bases). CDR3 length: 11 residues. V was cut by 6 bases and J by 12 bases, with 12 bases left in between. CDR3 coding DNA: TGTGCCAGCAGAGATACTAGCAGGCAGTTCTTC. Protein product: CASRDTSRQFF.

This clonotype was picked up many times. This sequence joins TRBV11-2 and TRBJ2-1; the match to TRBD2 covers 10 bases. CDR3 length: 16 amino acids. Looked up from germline, CDR1 is SGHAT and CDR2 is FQNNGV. With V trimmed by 5 bases and J by 4 bases, 8 bases remained unmatched. CDR3 sequence: CASSQEQRGGYNEQFF. The CDR3 DNA sequence: TGTGCCAGCAGCCAAGAACAGCGGGGGGGATACAATGAGCAGTTCTTC. Based on the CDR3 plus reference TRBV11-2 and TRBJ2-1, the full variable domain is EAGVAQSPRYKIIEKRQSVAFWCNPISGHATLYWYQQILGQGPKLLIQFQNNGVVDDSQLPKDRFSAERLKGVDSTLKIQPAKLEDSAVYLCASSQEQRGGYNEQFFGPGTRLTVL.

The chain joins TRBV6-2 or TRBV6-3 to TRBJ1-3; D unresolved. V dropped 2 bases and J dropped 0 bases, with 8 bases sitting between them. CDR3 size: 15 residues. The V gene's germline CDR1 is MNHEY and CDR2 SVGEGT. In nucleotides, the CDR3 is TGTGCCAGCAGTTACGCGGCAGCCTCTGGAAACACCATATATTTT. It specifies CASSYAAASGNTIYF.

This clonotype was seen ten or more times. The V call is TRBV28, the J call TRBJ2-7; tentatively, D is TRBD2 (6 bases). The CDR3 covers 15 residues. Per germline, CDR1 MDHEN and CDR2 SYDVKM. CDR3 sequence reads: CASSNGGYSSHEQYV. The CDR3 region has the DNA TGTGCCAGCAGTAATGGAGGGTACTCCTCCCACGAGCAGTACGTC.

The table lists this clonotype with many counts. CDR3 loop: CSARGTGAGNSPLHF. CDR3 in DNA: TGCAGTGCTAGAGGGACAGGGGCCGGTAATTCACCCCTCCACTTT. This chain joins TRBV20-1 and TRBJ1-6; TRBD1 matches 9 bases. The CDR3 extends over 15 amino acids. Unmatched junction bases numbered 4, after V lost 1 base and J lost 6 bases. Looked up from germline, CDR1 is DFQATT and CDR2 is SNEGSKA (reference sequence).

A few counts support this clonotype. V usage is TRBV7-9 and J usage is TRBJ1-6; D remains unclear. V was clipped by 5 bases and J by 3 bases, with 8 bases between them. CDR1 is SEHNR, CDR2 FQNEAQ, per germline (reference sequence). CDR3 size: 14 residues. Written as DNA, the CDR3 is TGTGCCAGCAGCCCTGACGACTATAATTCACCCCTCCACTTT. It encodes CASSPDDYNSPLHF.

This clonotype occurred many times. The V gene is TRBV20-1, the J gene TRBJ1-2, with D possibly TRBD1 on 5 matching bases. Trimming took off 6 bases at V and 6 bases at J, with 20 bases between the two ends. CDR1 is DFQATT and CDR2 is SNEGSKA in the germline V gene (reference sequence). The CDR3 runs 14 residues. CDR3 sequence (DNA): TGCAGTGCAGTCAAGCGGAGGGGCGCGGATGGCTACACCTTC. Protein sequence: CSAVKRRGADGYTF.

This clonotype was recorded many times. This chain uses TRBV12-3 or TRBV12-4 with TRBJ1-2; D not resolved. V was shortened by 5 bases and J by 8 bases, with 12 bases between the two germline ends. The CDR3 extends over 12 amino acids. CDR3 sequence reads: CASSTDPRGYTF. CDR3 nucleotides: TGTGCCAGCAGTACGGATCCAAGGGGCTACACCTTC.